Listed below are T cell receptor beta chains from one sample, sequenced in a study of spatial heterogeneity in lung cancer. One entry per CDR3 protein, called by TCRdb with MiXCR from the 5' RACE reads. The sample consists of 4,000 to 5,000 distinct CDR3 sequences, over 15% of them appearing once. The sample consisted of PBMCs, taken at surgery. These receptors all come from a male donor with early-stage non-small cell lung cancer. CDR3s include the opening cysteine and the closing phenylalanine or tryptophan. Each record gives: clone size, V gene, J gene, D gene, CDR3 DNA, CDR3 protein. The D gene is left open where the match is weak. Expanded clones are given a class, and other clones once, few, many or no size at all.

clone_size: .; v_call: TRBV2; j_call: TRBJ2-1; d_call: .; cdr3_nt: TGTGCCAGCAGGAAGGGGGCGGGACAGCACAATGAGCAGTTCTTC; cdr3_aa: CASRKGAGQHNEQFF
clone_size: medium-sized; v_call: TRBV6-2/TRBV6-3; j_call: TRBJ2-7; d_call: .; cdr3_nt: TGTGCCAGCACTCGGTCCTCCTACGAGCAGTACTTC; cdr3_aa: CASTRSSYEQYF
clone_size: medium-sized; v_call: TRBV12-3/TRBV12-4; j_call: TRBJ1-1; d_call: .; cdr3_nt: TGTGCCAGCAGCCCAGTGTGGAACACTGAAGCTTTCTTT; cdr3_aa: CASSPVWNTEAFF
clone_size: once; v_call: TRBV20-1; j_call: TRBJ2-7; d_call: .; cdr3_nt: TGCAGTGCGAAGGACGTGCAGGAGAGCTCCTACGAGCAGTACTTC; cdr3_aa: CSAKDVQESSYEQYF
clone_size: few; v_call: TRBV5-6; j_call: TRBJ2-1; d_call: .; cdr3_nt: TGTGCCAGCAGCTCCTACAATGAGCAGTTCTTC; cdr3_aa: CASSSYNEQFF
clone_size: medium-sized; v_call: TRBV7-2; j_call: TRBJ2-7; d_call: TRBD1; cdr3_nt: TGTGCCAGCAGCTTAGATCCCTTACAGGGGTACGAGCAGTACTTC; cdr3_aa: CASSLDPLQGYEQYF
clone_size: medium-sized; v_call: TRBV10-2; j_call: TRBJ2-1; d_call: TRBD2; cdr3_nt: TGCGCCAGCAGTGAGGGGACTAGCGGGAATGAGCAGTTCTTC; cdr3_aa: CASSEGTSGNEQFF
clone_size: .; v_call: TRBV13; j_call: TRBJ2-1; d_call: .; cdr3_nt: TGTGCCAGCAGCGTGGAAGCCCTGGGCAATGAGCAGTTCTTC; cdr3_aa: CASSVEALGNEQFF
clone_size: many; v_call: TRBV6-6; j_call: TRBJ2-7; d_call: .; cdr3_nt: TGTGCCAGCAGTTACCCAGGGACATTAACCTACGAGCAGTACTTC; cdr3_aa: CASSYPGTLTYEQYF
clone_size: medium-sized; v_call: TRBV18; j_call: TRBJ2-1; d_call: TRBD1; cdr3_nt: TGTGCCAGCTCACTAACGGGACAGGTCTCCTACAATGAGCAGTTCTTC; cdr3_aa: CASSLTGQVSYNEQFF
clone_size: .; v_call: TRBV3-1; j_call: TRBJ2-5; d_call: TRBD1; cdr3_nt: TGTGCCAGCAGCCTTCCTGACAGGGGTGGAGAGACCCAGTACTTC; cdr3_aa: CASSLPDRGGETQYF
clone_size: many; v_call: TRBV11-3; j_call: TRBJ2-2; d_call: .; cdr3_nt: TGTGCCAGCAGCGCCCAAACCGGGACCCTGTTGACCGGGGAGCTGTTTTTT; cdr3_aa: CASSAQTGTLLTGELFF
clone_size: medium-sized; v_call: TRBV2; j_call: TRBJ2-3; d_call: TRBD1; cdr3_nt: TGTGCCAGCAACGATTTGGTGTGGGACAGGCCAGATACGCAGTATTTT; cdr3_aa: CASNDLVWDRPDTQYF
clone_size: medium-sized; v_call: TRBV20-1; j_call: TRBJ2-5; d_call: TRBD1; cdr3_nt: TGCAGTGCTAGAGAATACCAATGGGACAGAAGTAAAGAGACCCAGTACTTC; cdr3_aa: CSAREYQWDRSKETQYF
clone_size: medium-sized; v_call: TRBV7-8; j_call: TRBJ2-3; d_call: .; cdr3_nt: TGTGCCAGCAGCTTAAGGCGGCTGGGCACAGATACGCAGTATTTT; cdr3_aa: CASSLRRLGTDTQYF
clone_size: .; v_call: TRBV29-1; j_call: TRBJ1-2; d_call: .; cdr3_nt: TGCAGCGTTGTCCACAGCTCGGGCTATGGCTACACCTTC; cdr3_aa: CSVVHSSGYGYTF
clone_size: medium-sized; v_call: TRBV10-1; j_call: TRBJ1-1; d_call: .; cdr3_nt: TGCGCCAGCAGTGAGTATCAGGGGACTGAAGCTTTCTTT; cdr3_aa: CASSEYQGTEAFF
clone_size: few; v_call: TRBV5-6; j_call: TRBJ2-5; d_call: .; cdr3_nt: TGTGCCAGCAGCTTGGAACCGGGACCCGAAGAGACCCAGTACTTC; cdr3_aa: CASSLEPGPEETQYF
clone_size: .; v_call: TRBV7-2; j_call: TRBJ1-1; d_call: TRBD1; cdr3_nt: TGTGCCAGCAGCAGGAGAGGAGGGACAGGGGTGGGGAACACTGAAGCTTTCTTT; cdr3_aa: CASSRRGGTGVGNTEAFF
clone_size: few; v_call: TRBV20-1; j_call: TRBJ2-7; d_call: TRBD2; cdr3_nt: TGCAGTGCTCCATCACTATTAGCGGGGGACCACTACGAGCAGTACTTC; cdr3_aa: CSAPSLLAGDHYEQYF
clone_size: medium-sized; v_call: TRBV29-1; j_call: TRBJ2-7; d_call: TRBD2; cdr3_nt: TGCAGCGTTACCCCCCGAGGCGGGGGGGCCTACGAGCAGTACTTC; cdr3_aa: CSVTPRGGGAYEQYF
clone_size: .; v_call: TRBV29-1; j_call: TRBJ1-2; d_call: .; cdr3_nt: TGCAGCGTTGAAGATTTACGCCAGGGGTGCTACACCTTC; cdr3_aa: CSVEDLRQGCYTF
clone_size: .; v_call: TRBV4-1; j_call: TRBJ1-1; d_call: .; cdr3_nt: TGCGCCAGCAGCCAGGTGGGGAGGGGGGACACTGAAGCTTTCTTT; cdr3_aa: CASSQVGRGDTEAFF
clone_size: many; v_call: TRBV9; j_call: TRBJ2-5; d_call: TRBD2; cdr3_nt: TGTGCCAGCAGCTCACTAGCGGGGACCCAAGAGACCCAGTACTTC; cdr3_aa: CASSSLAGTQETQYF
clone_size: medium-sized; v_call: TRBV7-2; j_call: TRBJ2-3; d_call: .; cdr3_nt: TGTGCCAGCAGCTTGACCCGGGATACGCAGTATTTT; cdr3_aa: CASSLTRDTQYF
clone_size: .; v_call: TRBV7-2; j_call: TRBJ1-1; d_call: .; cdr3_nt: TGTGCCAGCAGCACAGACAGAAATTCTTGGGGAGCTTTCTTT; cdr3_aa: CASSTDRNSWGAFF
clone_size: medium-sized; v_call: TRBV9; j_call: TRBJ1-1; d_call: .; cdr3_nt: TGTGCCAGCAGCGTAGCCCTGAACACTGAAGCTTTCTTT; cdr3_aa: CASSVALNTEAFF
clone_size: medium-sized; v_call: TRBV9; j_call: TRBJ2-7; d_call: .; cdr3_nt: TGTGCCAGCAGCGTAGGCAGCCACACATCCTACGAGCAGTACTTC; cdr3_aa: CASSVGSHTSYEQYF
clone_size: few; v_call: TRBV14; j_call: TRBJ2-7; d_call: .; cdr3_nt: TGTGCCAGCAGCCCAGGATCCTCGGGCAGGTCCTACGAGCAGTACTTC; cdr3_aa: CASSPGSSGRSYEQYF
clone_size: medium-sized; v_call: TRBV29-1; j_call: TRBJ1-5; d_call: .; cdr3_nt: TGCAGCACTAAGGAGGGGGATCAGCCCCAGCATTTT; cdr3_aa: CSTKEGDQPQHF
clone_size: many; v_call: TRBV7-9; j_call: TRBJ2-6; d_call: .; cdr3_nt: TGTGCCAGCAGCTCCAGGGACGTCAGCTCTGGGGCCAACGTCCTGACTTTC; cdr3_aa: CASSSRDVSSGANVLTF
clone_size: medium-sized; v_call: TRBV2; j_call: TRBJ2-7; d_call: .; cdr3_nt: TGTGCCAGCAGTGCTGTGGGGGGAGTAGCGGACGAGCAGTACTTC; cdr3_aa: CASSAVGGVADEQYF
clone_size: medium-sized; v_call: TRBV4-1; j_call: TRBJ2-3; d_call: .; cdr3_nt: TGCGCCAGCAGCGTCAGGGGTGGTGGCACAGATACGCAGTATTTT; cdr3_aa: CASSVRGGGTDTQYF
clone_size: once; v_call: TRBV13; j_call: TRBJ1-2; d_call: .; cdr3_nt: TGTGCCAGCAGCGCCGGGACGGACTATGGCTACACCTTC; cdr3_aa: CASSAGTDYGYTF
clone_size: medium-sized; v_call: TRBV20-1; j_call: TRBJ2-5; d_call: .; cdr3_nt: TGCAGTGCTTTTTTGGGGCAAGAGACCCAGTACTTC; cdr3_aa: CSAFLGQETQYF
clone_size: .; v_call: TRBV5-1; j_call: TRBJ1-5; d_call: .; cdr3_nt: TGCGCCAGCAGCTTGAGGACAAATCAGCCCCAGCATTTT; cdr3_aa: CASSLRTNQPQHF
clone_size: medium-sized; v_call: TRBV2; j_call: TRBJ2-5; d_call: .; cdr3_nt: TGTGCCAGCAGTGAATGGGTAGCGGTTCAAGAGACCCAGTACTTC; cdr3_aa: CASSEWVAVQETQYF
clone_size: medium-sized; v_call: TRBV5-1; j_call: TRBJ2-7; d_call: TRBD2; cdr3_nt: TGCGCCAGCAGCCTCTCCGGACTAGCGGGAGTCGACCAGTACTTC; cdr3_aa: CASSLSGLAGVDQYF
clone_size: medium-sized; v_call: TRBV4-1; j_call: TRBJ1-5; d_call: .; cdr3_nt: TGCGCCAGCAGCCGACTGACCGATCAGCCCCAGCATTTT; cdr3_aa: CASSRLTDQPQHF
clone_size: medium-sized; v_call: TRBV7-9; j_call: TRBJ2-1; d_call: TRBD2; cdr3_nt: TGTGCCAGCAGCCCACCGGGACTAGCGGGGGGAAGCTCCTACAATGAGCAGTTCTTC; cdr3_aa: CASSPPGLAGGSSYNEQFF
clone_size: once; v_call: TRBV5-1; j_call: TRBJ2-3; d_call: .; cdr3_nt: TGCGCCAGCAGCTTGCAGGCTAGCACAGATACGCAGTATTTT; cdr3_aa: CASSLQASTDTQYF
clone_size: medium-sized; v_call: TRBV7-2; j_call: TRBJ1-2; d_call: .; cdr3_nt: TGTGCCAGCAGCTCGGTATCGGACTATGGCTACACCTTC; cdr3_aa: CASSSVSDYGYTF
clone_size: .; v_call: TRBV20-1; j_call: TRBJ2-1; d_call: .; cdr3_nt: TGCAGTGCTAGGGACCTAATCTCCTACAATGAGCAGTTCTTC; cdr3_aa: CSARDLISYNEQFF
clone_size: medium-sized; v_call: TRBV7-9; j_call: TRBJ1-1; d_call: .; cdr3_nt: TGTGCCAGCAGCTTAGCAGGGTACGGGTACGCTGAAGCTTTCTTT; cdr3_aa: CASSLAGYGYAEAFF
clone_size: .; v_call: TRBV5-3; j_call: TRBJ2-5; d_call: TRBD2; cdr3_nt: TGTGCCACCACCTATCGGACTAGCGTTGAGACCCAGTACTTC; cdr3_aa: CATTYRTSVETQYF
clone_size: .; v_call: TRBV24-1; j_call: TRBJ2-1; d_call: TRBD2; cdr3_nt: TGTGCCACCACCCCCCCCAACCCCCCGACTAGCGGGGGGTTCTACAATGAGCAGTTCTTC; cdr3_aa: CATTPPNPPTSGGFYNEQFF
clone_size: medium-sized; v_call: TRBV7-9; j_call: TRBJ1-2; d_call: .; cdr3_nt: TGTGCCAGCAGTCAAGACAGGCCCTATGGCTACACCTTC; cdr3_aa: CASSQDRPYGYTF
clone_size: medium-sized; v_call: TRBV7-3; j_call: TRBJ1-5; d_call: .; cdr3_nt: TGTGCCAGCAGCTCTACACCCGATCAGCCCCAGCATTTT; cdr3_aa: CASSSTPDQPQHF
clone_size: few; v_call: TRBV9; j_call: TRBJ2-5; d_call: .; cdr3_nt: TGTGCCAGCAGCGTAGTGTCTGGGGGCCAAGAGACCCAGTACTTC; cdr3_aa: CASSVVSGGQETQYF
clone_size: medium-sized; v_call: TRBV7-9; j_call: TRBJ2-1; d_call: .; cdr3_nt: TGTGCCAGCAGCATGGGGACCGATACCTACAATGAGCAGTTCTTC; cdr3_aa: CASSMGTDTYNEQFF
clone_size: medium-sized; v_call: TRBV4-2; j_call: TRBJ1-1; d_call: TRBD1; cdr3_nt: TGTGCCAGCAGCCAAGGGGATTCAGGGGGGTGGAACACTGAAGCTTTCTTT; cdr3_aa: CASSQGDSGGWNTEAFF
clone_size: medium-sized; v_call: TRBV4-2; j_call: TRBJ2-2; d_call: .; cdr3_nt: TGTGCCAGCAGCCAAGAAGTCACCGGGGAGCTGTTTTTT; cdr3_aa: CASSQEVTGELFF
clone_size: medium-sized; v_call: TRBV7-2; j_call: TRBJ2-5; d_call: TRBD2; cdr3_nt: TGTGCCAGCAGCTTAGGGACCCTACTAGCGGGGACGCAGACCCAGTACTTC; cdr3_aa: CASSLGTLLAGTQTQYF
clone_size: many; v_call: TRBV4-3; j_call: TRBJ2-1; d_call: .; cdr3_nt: TGCGCCAGCAGCCAATCCCTGGGTAGCAATGAGCAGTTCTTC; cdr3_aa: CASSQSLGSNEQFF
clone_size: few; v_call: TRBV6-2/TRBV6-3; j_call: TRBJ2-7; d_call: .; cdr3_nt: TGTGCCAGCAGTTACCCTCTGGCGGGCTCCTACGAGCAGTACTTC; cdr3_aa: CASSYPLAGSYEQYF